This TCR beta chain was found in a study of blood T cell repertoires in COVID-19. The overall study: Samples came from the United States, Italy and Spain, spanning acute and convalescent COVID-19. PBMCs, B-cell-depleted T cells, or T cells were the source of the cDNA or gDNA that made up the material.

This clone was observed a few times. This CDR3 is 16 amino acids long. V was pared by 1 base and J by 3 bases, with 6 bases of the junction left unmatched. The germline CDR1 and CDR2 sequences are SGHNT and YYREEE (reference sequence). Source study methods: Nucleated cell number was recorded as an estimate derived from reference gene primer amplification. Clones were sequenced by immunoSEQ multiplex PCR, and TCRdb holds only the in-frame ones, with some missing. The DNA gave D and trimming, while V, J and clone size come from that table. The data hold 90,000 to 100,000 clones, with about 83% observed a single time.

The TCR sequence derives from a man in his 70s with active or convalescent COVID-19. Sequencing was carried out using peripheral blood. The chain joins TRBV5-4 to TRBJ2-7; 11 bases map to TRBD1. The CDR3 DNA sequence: TGTGCCAGCAGCTTGATGTCTGGGACAGGGGGCTACGAGCAGTACTTC. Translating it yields CASSLMSGTGGYEQYF.